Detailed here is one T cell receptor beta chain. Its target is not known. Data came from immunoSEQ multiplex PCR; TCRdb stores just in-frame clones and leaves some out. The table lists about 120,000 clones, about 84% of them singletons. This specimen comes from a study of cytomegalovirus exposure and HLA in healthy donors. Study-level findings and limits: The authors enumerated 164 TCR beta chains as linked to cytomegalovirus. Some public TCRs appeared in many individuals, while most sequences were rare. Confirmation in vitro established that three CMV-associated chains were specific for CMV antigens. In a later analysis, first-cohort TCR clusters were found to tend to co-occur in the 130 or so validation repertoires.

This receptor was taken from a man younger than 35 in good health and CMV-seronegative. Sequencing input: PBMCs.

This CDR3 reads CASSWGLAGGSYEQYF. The CDR3 region has the DNA TGCGCCAGCAGCTGGGGACTAGCGGGGGGGTCCTACGAGCAGTACTTC. The J gene is TRBJ2-7, the V gene TRBV5-1, with 16 bases lining up with TRBD2. The CDR3 has 16 residues. The germline gives CDR1 SGHRS, CDR2 YFSETQ. V trimming: 3 bases; J trimming: 1 base; junction bases outside the gene matches: 1.